This T cell receptor beta chain was recovered during a study of follicular helper T cells after annual influenza vaccination listed by TCRdb under 2017. With regard to the full study: After each seasonal influenza vaccination, blood was collected on days 0, 7 and 28. One week after vaccination, a second recruited cohort of roughly 12 subjects (Table S1) displayed a similar ICOS+CD38+ cTfh response. Six subjects had multi-year samples: four covered two vaccination seasons and two covered three seasons. Samples from 2013-2014 were cryopreserved, whereas samples from about 2015 were processed immediately after collection. To look at recall of cTfh clones, some subjects were tracked through successive annual vaccinations covering the 2013-2014, 2014-2015 and 2015-2016 seasons. Findings and caveats that apply to the study as a whole: Day 7 ICOS+CD38+ clones were most often found later in ICOS-CD38- cTfh, suggesting that subset may serve as a memory reservoir. Only roughly 9-20% of analyzed cells yielded productive TCRB sequences, so sampling of rare clonotypes was not possible. ICOS+CD38+ cTfh clonality correlated with the frequency of that population, and its change correlated with the change in circulating plasmablast frequency. Successive annual vaccinations recalled a recurring oligoclonal ICOS+CD38+ cTfh response that included tetramer and AIM influenza-specific clonotypes.

To note about this clone: What antigen it recognizes has not been identified. There are no base qualities to consult, and no much larger clone falls within one base.

Trimmed from V: 0 bases; trimmed from J: 4 bases; junction bases lacking a gene match: 5. For CDR1 and CDR2, the germline V gene lists LGHNA and YSLEER. CDR3 length: 15 amino acids, cysteine to phenylalanine. Only CDR3 DNA remains: 45 bases, in frame from the first base. The receptor library was made with the immunoSEQ multiplex PCR assay. Adaptive Biotechnologies carried out TCRB amplification, library preparation, sequencing and preliminary bioinformatics at Survey level resolution. TCRB sequencing used multiplex PCR amplification of genomic DNA from sorted cTfh populations. In the paper's pipeline: Clonality was computed in R as 1 minus normalized Shannon entropy; the Gini index was calculated with the R package ineq. The overlap score was defined as the summed counts of shared sequences divided by the total counts of all sequences in both compared samples. The significance of shared clonotypes was tested with Fisher's exact test, assuming a theoretical repertoire of 10^7 TCRB sequences. Drawn from immuneACCESS, this table holds only the in-frame rearrangements with V and J called that TCRdb kept. Clones are partly lost; checked studies trace under half to an unresolved V gene and leave the rest unexplained. V, J and clone size derive from that table, while D and trimming were established from the DNA sequence. The sample has 9,500 or so clones on record, around 83% of them singletons. The ten largest clones take up 4.1% of the sample.

The time point label of this sample denotes: 2015-2016 season, 7 days after influenza vaccination. Adults were given seasonal inactivated influenza vaccine (Fluvarix), and sorted blood CD4 subsets were followed by TCRB sequencing before and after vaccination. To be eligible, subjects had to be community-dwelling and could not have received an influenza vaccine during the previous 6 months. Exclusions included influenza vaccine contraindications, substance abuse, HIV/AIDS, active malignancy, immunomodulatory medication and active illness such as respiratory infection. At each time point, roughly 35 to 110 mL of blood was collected. Circulating Tfh were defined as non-naive CD4+CXCR5+PD-1+ cells and sorted into ICOS+CD38+ and ICOS-CD38- fractions. Ficoll-Paque PLUS or SepMate separation was used to isolate PBMC. Before DNA was extracted, the cell subsets were sorted from PBMC using a BD FACS Aria.

Rearrangement joined TRBV4-3 to TRBJ2-7, with TRBD1 matching 8 junction bases. The sequence was collected from an adult who received the influenza vaccine. Sequenced here: CXCR5+ CD38- circulating T follicular helper cells from blood, sampled 7 days after influenza vaccination. The cell subset or site label, read with the paper, signifies: circulating Tfh, non-naive CD4+CXCR5+PD-1+ (ICOS+CD38+ or ICOS-CD38-). The nucleotides are TGCGCCAGCAGCCAAGATAGGACAGGGCTTTACGAGCAGTACTTC. Translated, this is CASSQDRTGLYEQYF.